The rows below give T cell receptor beta chains drawn from one sample of a study of response to subunit inactivated influenza vaccine. TCRdb re-derived calls from the RT-PCR reads in MiXCR, one entry per CDR3 protein. The data contain about 520,000 distinct CDR3 sequences, less than 7.5% of them singletons. Here the sequenced sample was PBMCs from blood, taken 23 to 25 months after vaccination. The receptors come from a man aged 50 to 69 who received an inactivated influenza vaccine. Both conserved end residues are part of each CDR3. The D gene is left open where the match is weak. Expanded clones get a size class; other rows say once, few or many, or leave the size out.

len: 14; d_gene: TRBD1; v_gene: TRBV28; abundance: few; j_gene: TRBJ2-7; CDR3nt: TGTGCCAGCAGACGGACAGGAGCCAAAGGGGAGCAGTACTTC; CDR3aa: CASRRTGAKGEQYF
len: 13; d_gene: TRBD1; v_gene: TRBV3-1; abundance: .; j_gene: TRBJ1-1; CDR3nt: TGTGCCAGCAGCCAAAGGCAGGGGGCTGAAGCTTTCTTT; CDR3aa: CASSQRQGAEAFF
len: 14; d_gene: .; v_gene: TRBV20-1; abundance: many; j_gene: TRBJ1-6; CDR3nt: TGCAGTGCTAGCGACAGTACCTATAATTCACCCCTCCACTTT; CDR3aa: CSASDSTYNSPLHF
len: 15; d_gene: TRBD2; v_gene: TRBV6-1; abundance: few; j_gene: TRBJ2-3; CDR3nt: TGTGCCAGCAGTAAAGCGGGGGCCTCCACAGATACGCAGTATTTT; CDR3aa: CASSKAGASTDTQYF
len: 16; d_gene: TRBD1; v_gene: TRBV7-8; abundance: many; j_gene: TRBJ1-5; CDR3nt: TGTGCCAGCAGCCGGAACGACAGGGCTGGCAATCAGCCCCAGCATTTT; CDR3aa: CASSRNDRAGNQPQHF
len: 14; d_gene: .; v_gene: TRBV27; abundance: .; j_gene: TRBJ2-3; CDR3nt: TGTGCCAGCAGACGACTCGGGCTCACAGATACGCAGTATTTT; CDR3aa: CASRRLGLTDTQYF
len: 16; d_gene: TRBD2; v_gene: TRBV12-3/TRBV12-4; abundance: .; j_gene: TRBJ2-5; CDR3nt: TGTGCCAGCAGTTTAGGATCTAGCGGGAGTGGGGAGACCCAGTACTTC; CDR3aa: CASSLGSSGSGETQYF
len: 13; d_gene: .; v_gene: TRBV9; abundance: few; j_gene: TRBJ1-2; CDR3nt: TGTGCCAGCAGCGTGACAGATGCTTATGGCTACACCTTC; CDR3aa: CASSVTDAYGYTF
len: 14; d_gene: TRBD1; v_gene: TRBV27; abundance: .; j_gene: TRBJ2-3; CDR3nt: TGTGCCAGCAGTTTGGTAGGGGGCGAAGATACGCAGTATTTT; CDR3aa: CASSLVGGEDTQYF
len: 17; d_gene: .; v_gene: TRBV7-8; abundance: many; j_gene: TRBJ2-5; CDR3nt: TGTGCCAGCAGCTTAGTTTTCCCGGGGGCTAAACAAGAGACCCAGTACTTC; CDR3aa: CASSLVFPGAKQETQYF
len: 17; d_gene: TRBD2; v_gene: TRBV10-3; abundance: many; j_gene: TRBJ2-1; CDR3nt: TGTGCCTCCTCGGGACTAGCGGGAGGAAGCTCCTACAATGAGCAGTTCTTC; CDR3aa: CASSGLAGGSSYNEQFF
len: 11; d_gene: .; v_gene: TRBV29-1; abundance: .; j_gene: TRBJ1-2; CDR3nt: TGCAGCCTTTGGGACCTAAAGGGCTACACCTTC; CDR3aa: CSLWDLKGYTF
len: 13; d_gene: .; v_gene: TRBV5-1; abundance: many; j_gene: TRBJ2-7; CDR3nt: TGCGCCAGCAGCACCGCGGAGGGCTACGAGCAGTACTTC; CDR3aa: CASSTAEGYEQYF
len: 16; d_gene: TRBD2; v_gene: TRBV11-2; abundance: many; j_gene: TRBJ2-5; CDR3nt: TGTGCCAGCAGCTTAGCAGCGGGAGCCCAACAAGAGACCCAGTACTTC; CDR3aa: CASSLAAGAQQETQYF
len: 18; d_gene: .; v_gene: TRBV4-1; abundance: many; j_gene: TRBJ2-7; CDR3nt: TGCGCCAGCAGCCAAGATCTCGGGACACGGGCGGATACCTACGAGCAGTACTTC; CDR3aa: CASSQDLGTRADTYEQYF
len: 16; d_gene: TRBD2; v_gene: TRBV5-6; abundance: many; j_gene: TRBJ2-3; CDR3nt: TGTGCCAGCAGCTTGGTTGGACTAGCGGGAGAAGATACGCAGTATTTT; CDR3aa: CASSLVGLAGEDTQYF
len: 14; d_gene: .; v_gene: TRBV4-3; abundance: many; j_gene: TRBJ2-1; CDR3nt: TGCGCCAGCAGCCAAGAATGGGAGAACAATGAGCAGTTCTTC; CDR3aa: CASSQEWENNEQFF
len: 18; d_gene: .; v_gene: TRBV18; abundance: .; j_gene: TRBJ2-1; CDR3nt: TGTGCCAGCTCACTCCTTTCAGAAGGTAGGATGTCCTACAATGAGCAGTTCTTC; CDR3aa: CASSLLSEGRMSYNEQFF
len: 15; d_gene: TRBD1; v_gene: TRBV11-2; abundance: few; j_gene: TRBJ2-7; CDR3nt: TGTGCCAGCAGTTACGCCGGGACAGGGCTCTACGAGCAGTACTTC; CDR3aa: CASSYAGTGLYEQYF
len: 15; d_gene: .; v_gene: TRBV29-1; abundance: .; j_gene: TRBJ1-5; CDR3nt: TGCAGCGTTGCCAGTGGCGGGTTGAGCAATCAGCCCCAGCATTTT; CDR3aa: CSVASGGLSNQPQHF
len: 14; d_gene: .; v_gene: TRBV4-1; abundance: many; j_gene: TRBJ1-1; CDR3nt: TGCGCCAGCAGCCACGCAGGGGTAGACACTGAAGCTTTCTTT; CDR3aa: CASSHAGVDTEAFF